This T cell receptor (beta chain) was documented in a study of regulatory T cells in long-lasting Graves disease. This CDR3 is 12 amino acids long. Unmatched junction bases numbered 3, after V lost 3 bases and J lost 5 bases. Germline CDR1 DFQATT, CDR2 SNEGSKA (reference sequence). Described time point: newly diagnosed GD, antithyroid drugs for less than 3 months. RNA isolated from PBMCs was used to make the TCR library. This clonotype was counted at least ten times. Assembly of TCR beta libraries relied on iRepertoire HTBI primers together with Arm-PCR of CDR3 regions. One entry per CDR3 protein results from TCRdb running MiXCR on the multiplex PCR reads. The sample shows a few hundred thousand distinct CDR3 sequences, around 15% of them seen only once. This sample also appeared in a second study, on T cells in Graves' hyperthyroidism and ophthalmopathy. That work contributes: Calling Graves' hyperthyroidism stable meant ophthalmopathy did not progress within 18 months.

The receptor was isolated from a woman aged 18 to 35 with Graves disease. The V and J genes are TRBV20-1 and TRBJ2-5, with 7 bases fitting TRBD2. The material was peripheral blood mononuclear cells (PBMCs), obtained at new diagnosis, from a patient treated with antithyroid drugs. The CDR3 spells CSARSGVETQYF. The CDR3 nucleotides are TGCAGTGCTAGGAGCGGGGTCGAGACCCAGTACTTC.